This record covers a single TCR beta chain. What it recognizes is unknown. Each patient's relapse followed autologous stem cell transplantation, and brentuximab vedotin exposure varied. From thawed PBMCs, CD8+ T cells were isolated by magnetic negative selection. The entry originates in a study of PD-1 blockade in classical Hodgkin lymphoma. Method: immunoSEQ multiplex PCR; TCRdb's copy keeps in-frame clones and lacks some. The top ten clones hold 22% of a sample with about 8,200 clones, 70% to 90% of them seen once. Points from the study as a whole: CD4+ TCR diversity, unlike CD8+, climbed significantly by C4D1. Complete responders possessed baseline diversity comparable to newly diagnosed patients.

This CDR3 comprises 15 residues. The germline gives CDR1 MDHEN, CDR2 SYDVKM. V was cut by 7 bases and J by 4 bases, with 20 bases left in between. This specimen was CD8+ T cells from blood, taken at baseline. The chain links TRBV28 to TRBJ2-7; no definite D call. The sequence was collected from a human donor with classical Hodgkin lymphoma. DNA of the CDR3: TGTGCCAGCAACCCGGTGCCTACACAAGGGTACGAGCAGTACTTC. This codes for CASNPVPTQGYEQYF.